This T cell receptor (beta chain) was sequenced for a study of T cell responses to AZD1222 COVID-19 vaccine. Germline assignment: CDR1 MNHEY and CDR2 SVGEGT. With V trimmed by 2 bases and J by 0 bases, 7 bases remained unmatched. The CDR3 spans 16 residues. The protocol was immunoSEQ multiplex PCR, while the TCRdb copy is restricted to in-frame clones and leaves out a portion. The repertoire holds approximately 190,000 clones, 80% to 90% seen once, with 2.5% to 3% in the top ten. The origin of this receptor is an adult in good health. The rearrangement links TRBV6-2 or TRBV6-3 to TRBJ2-7; 7 bases line up with TRBD2. The sample was peripheral blood, taken on day 0 of MenACWY control vaccination. Here the CDR3 DNA reads TGTGCCAGCAGTTACCCCAGCGGGGTGAGCTCCTACGAGCAGTACTTC. It is translated as CASSYPSGVSSYEQYF.